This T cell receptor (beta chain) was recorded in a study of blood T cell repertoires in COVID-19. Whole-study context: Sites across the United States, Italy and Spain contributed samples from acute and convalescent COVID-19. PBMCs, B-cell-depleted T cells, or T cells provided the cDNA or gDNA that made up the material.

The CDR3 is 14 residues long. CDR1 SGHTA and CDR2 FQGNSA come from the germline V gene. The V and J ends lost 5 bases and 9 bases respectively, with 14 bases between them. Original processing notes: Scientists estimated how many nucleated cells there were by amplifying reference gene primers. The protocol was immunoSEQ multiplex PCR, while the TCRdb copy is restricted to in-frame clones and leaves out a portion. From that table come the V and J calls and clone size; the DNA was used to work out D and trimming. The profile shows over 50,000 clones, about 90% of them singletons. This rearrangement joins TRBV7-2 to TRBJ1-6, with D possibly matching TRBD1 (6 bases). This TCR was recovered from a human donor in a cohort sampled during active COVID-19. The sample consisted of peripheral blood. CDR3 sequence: CASSPRGGVSPLHF. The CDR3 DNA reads TGTGCCAGCAGCCCCAGGGGAGGGGTTTCACCCCTCCACTTT.